This paragraph reports one T cell receptor (beta chain). After removal of 4 bases from V and 5 bases from J, the junction contained 5 bases not matched to a gene. This CDR3 region has 14 residues. CDR1 is SNHLY, CDR2 FYNNEI, per germline. The treatment here: preoperative locoregional IRX-2 cytokine immunotherapy. Patients received preoperative, locoregional IRX-2 cytokine immunotherapy in a phase Ib study. These data come from a study of preoperative IRX-2 immunotherapy in early breast cancer. Sequencing used immunoSEQ multiplex PCR; TCRdb keeps in-frame clones, though not all of them. The sample includes over 60,000 clones, around 94% seen only once; the top ten take around 1.5%.

The chain uses TRBV2 and TRBJ1-2, with TRBD1 matching 9 bases. This specimen was collected from a patient treated with IRX-2 immunotherapy. The receptor comes from a human donor with breast cancer. Here the CDR3 DNA reads TGTGCCAGCAGTGGGTCACAGGGGGCTTATGGCTACACCTTC. Its translation: CASSGSQGAYGYTF.